One and the same sample provided the 17 T cell receptor beta chains below, sequenced in a study of beta chain features in type 1 diabetes. General study points: When Type 1 diabetes patients were examined, their TCRB CDR3s proved moderately but significantly shorter in all four CD4+ subsets.

Every bit of the isolated RNA underwent reverse transcription, so sequencing read expressed TCRB transcripts. Produced via immunoSEQ multiplex PCR; TCRdb's table is partial and in-frame only. This table holds fewer than 350,000 clones, approximately 15% found once. Their target antigens are unknown. The material sequenced was naive CD4+ T cells from blood. These receptors were collected from a man aged 18 to 29 with type 1 diabetes.

This clone was seen a handful of times. The chain couples TRBV5-1 to TRBJ2-3; 11 bases agree with TRBD1. The V gene end was trimmed by 4 bases and the J gene end by 5 bases; junction bases not matched to a gene: 9. CDR1 is SGHRS and CDR2 is YFSETQ in the germline V gene. The length of the CDR3 is 16 residues. The CDR3: CASSPSGTGGGDTQYF. For the CDR3, the DNA is TGCGCCAGCAGCCCTTCCGGGACAGGGGGTGGAGATACGCAGTATTTT.

The genes are TRBV29-1 and TRBJ1-5; tentatively, D is TRBD1 (6 bases). The CDR3 contains 12 residues. Trimming shortened V by 0 bases and J by 7 bases, and 7 bases separated the two germline ends. The germline CDR1 and CDR2 sequences are SQVTM and ANQGSEA. This chain's CDR3 is CSVEEGGQPQHF. As DNA, the CDR3 is TGCAGCGTTGAAGAAGGGGGACAGCCCCAGCATTTT.

This clone was detected only a few times. The chain recombines TRBV25-1 with TRBJ2-5, with 7 nucleotides matching TRBD1. The V gene end was trimmed by 3 bases and the J gene end by 2 bases; junction bases not matched to a gene: 12. This CDR3 is 17 amino acids long. Germline V gene lookup returns CDR1 MGHDK and CDR2 SYGVNS. The CDR3, as DNA: TGTGCCAGCAGTGATAATAGGGGGCCCGAACAGCAAGAGACCCAGTACTTC. Translating gives CASSDNRGPEQQETQYF.

The CDR3 DNA reads TGTGCCAGCAGCCAGACTAGCGGAGCCTACAATGAGCAGTTCTTC. Translating gives CASSQTSGAYNEQFF. The chain carries TRBV11-1 and TRBJ2-1; the match to TRBD2 covers 9 bases. Germline trimming cut 5 bases from V and 2 bases from J; bases unmatched to any gene: 4. The CDR3 totals 15 residues. Germline V gives CDR1 SGHAT, CDR2 FQDESV (reference sequence).

The V call is TRBV28, the J call TRBJ2-7, with no clear D. The CDR3 has 15 amino acids. Germline lookup yields CDR1 MDHEN and CDR2 SYDVKM. The ends were cut back, 2 bases at V and 2 bases at J, with 13 bases in the middle. The chain's CDR3 is CASSLPGLVPYEQYF. The DNA of the CDR3 is TGTGCCAGCAGTTTACCCGGCCTAGTTCCCTACGAGCAGTACTTC. Filled out from reference TRBV28 and TRBJ2-7, the complete variable domain reads DVKVTQSSRYLVKRTGEKVFLECVQDMDHENMFWYRQDPGLGLRLIYFSYDVKMKEKGDIPEGYSVSREKKERFSLILESASTNQTSMYLCASSLPGLVPYEQYFGPGTRLTVT.

The rearrangement joins TRBV4-1 to TRBJ2-1; possible D gene TRBD2, 6 bases. Trimming removed 0 bases at V and 6 bases at J, with 18 bases between. CDR3 length: 17 residues. CDR1 MGHRA and CDR2 YSYEKL come from the germline V gene. The CDR3 DNA sequence: TGCGCCAGCAGCCAAGATGTCAGCGGGTTCCCTCTCAATGAGCAGTTCTTC. Its translation is CASSQDVSGFPLNEQFF.

The gene calls are TRBV2 and TRBJ2-1; 14 bases fit TRBD2. The CDR3 runs 20 residues. The germline CDR1 and CDR2 sequences are SNHLY and FYNNEI. With V trimmed by 3 bases and J by 0 bases, 10 bases remained unmatched. CDR3 DNA: TGTGCCAGCAGTGATTTGGGGACTAGCGGGGGTGAAACCTCCTACAATGAGCAGTTCTTC. Its protein is CASSDLGTSGGETSYNEQFF.

This clone came up a few times. This chain joins TRBV2 and TRBJ2-3; TRBD1 matches at 11 bases. The CDR3 spans 13 residues. J lost 7 bases, V lost 8 bases, and 5 bases had no gene match. Germline V gene lookup returns CDR1 SNHLY and CDR2 FYNNEI. CDR3: CASRTGGVNTQYF. The CDR3 bases are TGTGCCAGCCGGACAGGGGGCGTGAATACGCAGTATTTT.

This clone was seen a handful of times. V and J are TRBV28 and TRBJ2-7; 7 bases agree with TRBD1. The V gene end was trimmed by 7 bases and the J gene end by 2 bases; junction bases not matched to a gene: 11. The CDR3 covers 15 residues. Germline V gene data show CDR1 as MDHEN and CDR2 as SYDVKM. CDR3 sequence reads: CASTSQGEPTYEQYF. The CDR3 DNA sequence: TGTGCCAGCACCTCCCAGGGGGAACCCACCTACGAGCAGTACTTC.

V and J are TRBV11-2 and TRBJ2-2, with a tentative D call TRBD2 (5 bases). Trimming took off 6 bases at V and 4 bases at J, with 12 bases between the two ends. Germline CDR1 reads SGHAT; CDR2 reads FQNNGV. This CDR3 has 14 amino acids. As DNA, the CDR3 is TGTGCCAGCAGACGGATTGGGAGCACCGGGGAGCTGTTTTTT. Amino acids: CASRRIGSTGELFF.

This clone was detected a few times. This chain joins TRBV18 and TRBJ1-2; 7 positions agree with TRBD1. This CDR3 has 11 residues. Losses at the gene ends were 5 bases for V and 7 bases for J; bases not matched to a gene: 1. Germline loops: CDR1 KGHSH, CDR2 LQKENI. The CDR3: CASSGTVGYTF. As DNA, the CDR3 is TGTGCCAGCTCAGGGACAGTTGGCTACACCTTC.

The CDR3 loop is CASSSSGSNADTQYF. The CDR3 DNA reads as TGTGCCAGCAGTTCTAGCGGGAGTAACGCAGATACGCAGTATTTT. The chain uses TRBV6-5 and TRBJ2-3; 10 bases are shared with TRBD2. CDR3 length: 15 residues. Losses at the gene ends were 4 bases for V and 4 bases for J; bases not matched to a gene: 5. Germline V gene sequence: CDR1 MNHEY, CDR2 SVGAGI.

The chain recombines TRBV5-1 with TRBJ2-7, with 14 bases identical to TRBD2. The CDR3 runs 16 residues. V dropped 4 bases and J dropped 4; count of bases not matched to a gene: 7. The germline V gene has CDR1 SGHRS and CDR2 YFSETQ. CDR3 sequence: CASSPTGTSGSYEQYF. DNA for the CDR3: TGCGCCAGCAGCCCTACCGGGACTAGCGGGAGTTACGAGCAGTACTTC.

This chain connects TRBV30 to TRBJ2-1, with a tentative D call TRBD2 (7 bases). Germline-derived CDR1 and CDR2 are GTSNPN and SVGIG (reference sequence). This CDR3 region has 14 residues. Trimming stripped 2 bases from V and 7 bases from J, with 15 bases between. The CDR3 bases are TGTGCCTGGAGTCTATACGGGGGGCTAAATGAGCAGTTCTTC. This translates into CAWSLYGGLNEQFF.

This sequence joins TRBV2 and TRBJ1-2, with 8 bases that match TRBD1. CDR1 SNHLY and CDR2 FYNNEI come from the germline V gene. V trimming: 6 bases; J trimming: 4 bases; junction bases outside the gene matches: 4. This CDR3 comprises 13 residues. The CDR3 loop reads CASRDRAPYGYTF. The CDR3 DNA follows: TGTGCCAGCAGGGACAGGGCCCCCTATGGCTACACCTTC.

This clone was counted a few times. The CDR3 nucleotides are TGCGCCAGCAGTTCCTACCGACAGGCTGAAGCTTTCTTT. Translated: CASSSYRQAEAFF. The chain carries TRBV4-3 and TRBJ1-1, with D possibly matching TRBD1 (6 bases). V was clipped by 6 bases and J by 6 bases, with 14 bases between them. There are 13 residues in the CDR3. Germline assignment: CDR1 LGHNA and CDR2 YSLEER.

This clone has only a few counts. This sample includes further DNA sequences coding for the same CDR3. The chain combines TRBV5-6 with TRBJ2-7; D gene uncertain. CDR1 SGHDT and CDR2 YYEEEE come from the germline V gene. The CDR3 has 13 residues. The ends were cut back, 0 bases at V and 1 base at J, with 5 bases in the middle. The CDR3 is CASSLGQSYEQYF. The CDR3 DNA sequence: TGTGCCAGCAGCTTGGGGCAATCCTACGAGCAGTACTTC. Together with reference TRBV5-6 and TRBJ2-7, the CDR3 gives the full variable domain: DAGVTQSPTHLIKTRGQQVTLRCSPKSGHDTVSWYQQALGQGPQFIFQYYEEEERQRGNFPDRFSGHQFPNYSSELNVNALLLGDSALYLCASSLGQSYEQYFGPGTRLTVT.